This TCR beta chain is from a study of control samples from healthy donors and cancer patients. Only in-frame clones appear in the TCRdb table, and some are missing; sequencing was by immunoSEQ multiplex PCR. The repertoire has about 220,000 clones, 85% to 95% of them found once; the top ten carry about 1.6%. The source material was blood. The TCR was taken from a man aged 45 to 65 in good health.

The CDR3 loop reads CAWTAGTSLANYGYTF. CDR3 DNA: TGTGCCTGGACCGCCGGGACATCCTTAGCTAACTATGGCTACACCTTC. The chain links TRBV30 to TRBJ1-2; D may be TRBD1 (6 bases). Per the germline V gene, CDR1 is GTSNPN and CDR2 is SVGIG (reference sequence). This CDR3 has 16 amino acids. The V and J ends lost 4 bases and 0 bases respectively, with 18 bases between them.